The T cell receptor beta chain under discussion was sequenced for a study of shared clonotypes between healthy human individuals. Study overall: The study used three CD4 naive, three CD4 memory, two CD8 naive and one CD8 memory plate per donor. Study-wide findings and caveats: Sequencing depth was predicted to influence how clonotypes are shared among donors.

Some clones are missing from TCRdb's copy, which holds only in-frame ones; the method was immunoSEQ multiplex PCR. Of about 980,000 clones detected, about three quarters appear once; the ten largest clones hold approximately 1.5%. Details on this clone: Its antigen is unidentified.

The V gene's germline CDR1 is SGHAT and CDR2 FQNNGV. The V segment lost 5 bases and the J segment 0 bases; nucleotides outside the gene matches: 5. The CDR3 totals 15 residues. CD45RA-negative memory and CD45RA+ naive subsets were split from the CD4+ cells. Material: memory CD4+ T cells sorted from blood. Noted subset: CD45RA-negative fraction. The receptor was isolated from a man between 18 and 35 years old in good health. J is TRBJ2-3 and V is TRBV11-2, with 7 bases that match TRBD2. The CDR3: CASSELASSTDTQYF. In DNA, the CDR3 is TGTGCCAGCAGCGAACTAGCGTCTAGCACAGATACGCAGTATTTT.